This passage covers 19 T cell receptor beta chains from one sample sequenced in a study of regulatory T cells in long-lasting Graves disease. Relying on iRepertoire HTBI primers and Arm-PCR of CDR3 regions, the team built TCR beta libraries. MiXCR was run by TCRdb on the multiplex PCR reads, yielding one entry per CDR3 protein. Altogether around 250,000 distinct CDR3 sequences are present, 18% being singletons, with the ten largest covering less than 15%. Time point given: newly diagnosed GD, antithyroid drugs for less than 3 months. The TCR library used RNA extracted from PBMCs. The sample also formed part of further work on T cells in Graves' hyperthyroidism and ophthalmopathy.

The sample here was peripheral blood mononuclear cells (PBMCs), taken at new diagnosis, from a patient treated with antithyroid drugs. The receptors stem from a woman aged 25 to 39 with Graves disease.

This clonotype showed up just a few times. The chain employs TRBV20-1 and TRBJ2-7, with 8 bases identical to TRBD2. CDR3 length equals 13 residues. CDR1 is DFQATT, CDR2 SNEGSKA, per germline (reference sequence). V shed 8 bases and J 3 bases; nucleotides not matched to a gene: 9. As DNA, the CDR3 is TGCAGTACCATTTCGCGGGGGGACTACGAGCAGTACTTC. Amino acids: CSTISRGDYEQYF.

This clonotype was counted at least ten times. The CDR3 spells CRYRGREQYF. As DNA, the CDR3 is TGCAGGTACAGGGGTAGGGAGCAGTACTTC. The V gene is TRBV20-1, the J gene TRBJ2-7; 7 positions match TRBD1. CDR3 length equals 10 residues. Germline values: CDR1 DFQATT, CDR2 SNEGSKA (reference sequence).

This clonotype was seen ten or more times. The V gene is TRBV12-3 or TRBV12-4, the J gene TRBJ2-3; TRBD1 aligns across 9 bases. CDR3 size: 14 residues. V lost 5 bases to trimming and J lost 4 bases; unmatched junction nucleotides: 4. The CDR3 spells CASSPGQGPDTQYF. CDR3 coding DNA: TGTGCCAGCAGTCCGGGACAGGGCCCAGATACGCAGTATTTT.

The V call is TRBV13, the J call TRBJ2-2, with TRBD2 as a possible D gene (6 bases). This CDR3 region has 13 residues. V dropped 8 bases and J dropped 4 bases, with 11 bases sitting between them. Per the germline V gene, CDR1 is PRHDT and CDR2 is FYEKMQ (reference sequence). CDR3 bases: TGTGCCAGCTGGAGGGCGGGCACCGGGGAGCTGTTTTTT. This codes for CASWRAGTGELFF.

The sample holds many counts of this clonotype. CDR3: CASSEALDPSTDTQYF. Here the CDR3 DNA reads TGCGCCAGCAGTGAAGCCCTAGATCCAAGCACAGATACGCAGTATTTT. The gene calls are TRBV10-1 and TRBJ2-3; D gene uncertain. Trimming removed 3 bases at V and 0 bases at J, with 13 bases between. The CDR3 runs to 16 residues. Germline CDR1 is WNHNN and CDR2 is SYGVQD (reference sequence).

This clonotype was found a few times. The chain carries TRBV9 and TRBJ2-5; D remains unclear. The CDR3 consists of 14 residues. The V gene lost 0 bases and the J gene lost 2 bases, with 8 bases spanning the gap. Germline-derived CDR1 and CDR2 are SGDLS and YYNGEE. The CDR3 region is CASSVGTQQETQYF. The CDR3 nucleotides are TGTGCCAGCAGCGTAGGGACCCAACAAGAGACCCAGTACTTC.

This clonotype was observed many times. The gene calls are TRBV20-1 and TRBJ2-1, with TRBD2 matching over 9 bases. The J segment lost 6 bases and the V segment lost 6 bases, leaving 6 bases of the junction unmatched. CDR1 is DFQATT and CDR2 is SNEGSKA in the germline V gene (reference sequence). CDR3 length: 13 amino acids. For the CDR3, the DNA is TGCAGTGCCCCAAGCGGGGGGCTCAATGAGCAGTTCTTC. Its protein is CSAPSGGLNEQFF.

A remark on this clonotype: A read error likely explains this, since a far larger clone differs by one base. This sequence joins TRBV11-1 and TRBJ2-1; 11 bases are shared with TRBD1. The CDR3 has 16 amino acids. The germline V gene encodes CDR1 SGHAT and CDR2 FQDESV (reference sequence). The DNA for the CDR3 is TGTGCCAGCAGCTTAGCGATGGGACAGGGGGAAGAGACCCATTACTTC. Residues: CASSLAMGQGEETHYF.

This clonotype was detected many times. V usage is TRBV20-1 and J usage is TRBJ2-7; perhaps D is TRBD1 or TRBD2 (5 bases each). Germline CDR1 and CDR2: DFQATT and SNEGSKA (reference sequence). V dropped 3 bases and J dropped 2 bases, with 14 bases sitting between them. This CDR3 is built from 14 residues. The CDR3 spells CSARDLSGPYEQYF. Written as DNA, the CDR3 is TGCAGTGCTAGGGACCTGTCGGGACCCTACGAGCAGTACTTC.

This clonotype has more than one count but fewer than ten. The J gene is TRBJ1-3, the V gene TRBV4-1; D call uncertain. The germline V gene has CDR1 MGHRA and CDR2 YSYEKL. The CDR3 consists of 15 residues. Trimming pared 3 bases from V and 2 bases from J, leaving 11 bases between. The CDR3 nucleotides read TGCGCCAGCAGCCAGCCCACCCGGGCTGGAAACACCATATATTTT. Encoded protein: CASSQPTRAGNTIYF.

This clonotype was recorded many times. The chain links TRBV6-1 to TRBJ1-5; weak D call: TRBD1 (5 bases). Germline CDR1 reads MNHNS; CDR2 reads SASEGT. V gave up 3 bases and J gave up 7 bases, with 10 bases separating them. The CDR3 covers 13 residues. The CDR3 bases are TGTGCCAGCAGTGACAGGGAAGTACAGCCCCAGCATTTT. Its protein is CASSDREVQPQHF.

This clonotype was detected many times. The chain's CDR3 is CASSLATGSTDTQYF. The CDR3 bases are TGTGCCAGCAGCTTAGCAACAGGGAGCACAGATACGCAGTATTTT. The V and J genes are TRBV7-6 and TRBJ2-3; maybe TRBD1 (6 bases). The CDR3 has 15 residues. The V end lost 0 bases, the J end lost 0 bases, and 7 bases lay between the germline ends. The germline gives CDR1 SGHVS, CDR2 FNYEAQ.

V gene TRBV3-1 combines with J gene TRBJ1-2; TRBD1 agrees at 9 bases. This CDR3 comprises 16 residues. Unmatched junction bases numbered 9, after V lost 1 base and J lost 6 bases. CDR1 and CDR2 (germline): LGHDT, YNNKEL (reference sequence). The CDR3 loop reads CASSQVLHRGQNGYTF. CDR3 DNA: TGTGCCAGCAGCCAAGTTCTCCACAGGGGGCAAAATGGCTACACCTTC.

With respect to this clonotype: A much larger clone is a single base away; this may be a read error. The chain uses TRBV20-1 and TRBJ1-1; no clear D gene. The CDR3 loop spans 12 amino acids. CDR1 is DFQATT and CDR2 is SNEGSKA in the germline V gene (reference sequence). CDR3 protein: CSAGVGNTGAFF. As DNA, the CDR3 is TGCAGTGCTGGAGTAGGGAACACTGGAGCTTTCTTT.

Points on this clonotype: One base away lies a much larger clone, so this may be a sequencing read error. This chain links TRBV7-3 with TRBJ2-3, with TRBD1 matching 9 bases. This CDR3 has 18 amino acids. Germline CDR1 and CDR2: SGHTA and FQGTGA. Trimming took 2 bases from V and 1 from J; bases not matched to a gene: 10. CDR3 sequence: CASSLHRLQGARTDTQYF. CDR3 coding DNA: TGTGCCAGCAGCTTACACCGCTTACAGGGGGCCCGCACAGATACGCAGTATTTT.

As regards this clonotype: This may be a read error, as it is one base from a much larger clone. The conserved final phenylalanine or tryptophan is absent from the CDR3, which likely points to a read error. The rearrangement uses TRBV5-6 and TRBJ2-7; TRBD2 might be the D (5 bases). The V gene lost 2 bases and the J gene lost 3 bases, with 12 bases spanning the gap. Germline CDR1 is SGHDT and CDR2 is YYEEEE. The CDR3 runs to 14 residues. The CDR3 DNA is TGTGCCAGCAGCTTAAAAGGACTGAACTACGAGCAGTACTTA. It specifies CASSLKGLNYEQYL.

The table lists this clonotype with many counts. The chain couples TRBV15 to TRBJ2-3; TRBD2 matches 8 bases. This CDR3 has 16 amino acids. Per germline, CDR1 LNHNV and CDR2 YYDKDF (reference sequence). V gave up 6 bases and J gave up 1 base; unmatched junction bases: 9. CDR3 coding DNA: TGTGCCACCAGGGTAGGCAGGCGGGGGGGCACAGATACGCAGTATTTT. Translated: CATRVGRRGGTDTQYF.

This clonotype was recorded many times. The chain links TRBV27 to TRBJ2-1, with TRBD2 matching 11 bases. Germline-derived CDR1 and CDR2 are MNHEY and SMNVEV (reference sequence). The CDR3 has 16 residues. Trimming removed 5 bases from V and 3 bases from J; junction bases left unmatched: 6. The CDR3 DNA sequence: TGTGCCAGCAGTCCCCTCACTAGCGGGGGCTACAATGAGCAGTTCTTC. This codes for CASSPLTSGGYNEQFF.

This clonotype was counted many times. The V and J genes are TRBV7-9 and TRBJ2-3; no firm D call. Germline assignment: CDR1 SEHNR and CDR2 FQNEAQ (reference sequence). Trimming took off 4 bases at V and 1 base at J, with 9 bases between the two ends. The CDR3 sequence is 14 residues long. In DNA, the CDR3 is TGTGCCAGCAGCTACCGGACGGGCACAGATACGCAGTATTTT. It yields the protein CASSYRTGTDTQYF.